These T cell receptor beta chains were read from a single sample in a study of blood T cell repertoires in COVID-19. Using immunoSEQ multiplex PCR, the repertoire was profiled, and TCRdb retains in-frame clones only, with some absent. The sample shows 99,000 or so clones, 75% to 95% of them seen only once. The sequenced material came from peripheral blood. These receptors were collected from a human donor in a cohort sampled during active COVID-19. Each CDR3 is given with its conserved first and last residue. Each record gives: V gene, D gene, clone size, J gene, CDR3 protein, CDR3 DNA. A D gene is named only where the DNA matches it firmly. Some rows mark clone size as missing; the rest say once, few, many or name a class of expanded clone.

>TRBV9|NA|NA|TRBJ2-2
CASSPRNTGELFF
TGTGCCAGCAGCCCCAGGAACACCGGGGAGCTGTTTTTT
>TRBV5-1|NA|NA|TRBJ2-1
CASSLGTYNEQFF
TGCGCCAGCAGCTTGGGGACTTACAATGAGCAGTTCTTC
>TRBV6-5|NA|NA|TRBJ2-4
CASRDAGLARPIQYF
TGTGCCAGCAGGGACGCGGGACTCGCCAGACCAATTCAGTACTTC
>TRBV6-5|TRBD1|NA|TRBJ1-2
CASSPGTGGYGYTF
TGTGCCAGCAGTCCCGGGACAGGGGGTTATGGCTACACCTTC
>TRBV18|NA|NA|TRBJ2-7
CASSADRNEQYF
TGTGCCAGCTCAGCCGACAGAAACGAGCAGTACTTC
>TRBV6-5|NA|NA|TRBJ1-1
CASTRGFGNTEAFF
TGTGCCAGCACGCGTGGTTTTGGGAACACTGAAGCTTTCTTT
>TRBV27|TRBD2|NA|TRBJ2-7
CASSVAGAASYEQYF
TGTGCCAGCAGTGTAGCGGGAGCGGCCTCCTACGAGCAGTACTTC
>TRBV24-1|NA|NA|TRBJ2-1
CASVGPQQFF
TGTGCCTCTGTGGGGCCACAGCAGTTCTTC
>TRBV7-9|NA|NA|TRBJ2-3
CASSSEGSVTDTQYF
TGTGCCAGCAGCTCAGAGGGTTCAGTTACAGATACGCAGTATTTT
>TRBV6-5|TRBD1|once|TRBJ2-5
CASSLDRVETQYF
TGTGCCAGCAGTCTGGACAGGGTCGAGACCCAGTACTTC
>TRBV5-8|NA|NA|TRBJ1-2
CASIPGVQGQISSYGYTF
TGTGCCAGCATCCCCGGGGTGCAGGGGCAGATTTCGAGCTATGGCTACACCTTC
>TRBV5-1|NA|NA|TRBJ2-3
CASSLEGGATDTQYF
TGCGCCAGCAGCTTAGAAGGGGGGGCCACAGATACGCAGTATTTT
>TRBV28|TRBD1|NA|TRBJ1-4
CASSLGGGTNEKLFF
TGTGCCAGCAGCCTAGGAGGGGGCACTAATGAAAAACTGTTTTTT
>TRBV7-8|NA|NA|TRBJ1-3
CASSLMGAGAIFSTGNTIYF
TGTGCCAGCAGCTTAATGGGGGCAGGGGCGATCTTTTCTACTGGAAACACCATATATTTT
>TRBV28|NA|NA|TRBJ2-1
CASSDYSAGPGKQFF
TGTGCCAGCAGTGATTACAGTGCTGGTCCAGGGAAGCAGTTCTTC
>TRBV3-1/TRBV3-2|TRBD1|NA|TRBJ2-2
CASSQGTGVIGELFF
TGTGCCAGCAGCCAAGGGACAGGGGTGATCGGGGAGCTGTTTTTT
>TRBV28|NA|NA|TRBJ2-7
CASGGAYEQYF
TGTGCCAGCGGCGGTGCCTACGAGCAGTACTTC
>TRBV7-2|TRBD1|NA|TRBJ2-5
CASSLDRGRQETQYF
TGTGCCAGCAGCCTTGACAGGGGGCGGCAAGAGACCCAGTACTTC
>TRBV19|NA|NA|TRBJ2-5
CASSTTSRHLVETQYF
TGTGCCAGTAGTACTACCTCCCGTCACCTAGTGGAGACCCAGTACTTC
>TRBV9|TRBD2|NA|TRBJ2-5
CASSVSGIGETQYF
TGTGCCAGCAGCGTAAGCGGGATAGGTGAGACCCAGTACTTC
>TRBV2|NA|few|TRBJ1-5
CASSEQGLVNQPQHF
TGTGCCAGCAGTGAACAGGGTCTGGTCAATCAGCCCCAGCATTTT
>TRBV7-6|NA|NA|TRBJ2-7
CASSFASESYEQYF
TGTGCCAGCAGCTTCGCTAGCGAGTCCTACGAGCAGTACTTC
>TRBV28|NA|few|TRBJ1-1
CASRNLRSAFF
TGTGCCAGCAGGAACCTCCGGAGCGCTTTCTTT
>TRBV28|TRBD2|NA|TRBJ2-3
CASSHRGSGLDTQYF
TGTGCCAGCAGCCATCGCGGGAGTGGTTTGGATACGCAGTATTTT
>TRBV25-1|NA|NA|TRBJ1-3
CASSEFGTGDVEGNTIYF
TGTGCCAGCAGTGAATTCGGTACGGGGGACGTAGAAGGAAACACCATATATTTT
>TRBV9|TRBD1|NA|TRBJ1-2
CASSALPEGQGAGGYTF
TGTGCCAGCAGTGCCCTACCCGAAGGACAGGGGGCGGGTGGCTACACCTTC
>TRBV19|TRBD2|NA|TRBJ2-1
CASSLAGGRNNEQFF
TGTGCCAGTAGTTTAGCGGGAGGCCGAAACAATGAGCAGTTCTTC
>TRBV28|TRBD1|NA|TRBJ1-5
CASSDRAARPQHF
TGTGCCAGCAGTGACAGGGCCGCAAGGCCCCAGCATTTT
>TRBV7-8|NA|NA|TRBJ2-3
CASSPRGGDTQYF
TGTGCCAGCAGCCCGAGGGGGGGAGATACGCAGTATTTT
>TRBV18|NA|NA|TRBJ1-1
CASSRETGGNTEAFF
TGTGCCAGCTCCCGGGAAACGGGGGGGAACACTGAAGCTTTCTTT
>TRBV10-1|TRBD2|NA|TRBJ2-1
CASSESSGDEQFF
TGCGCCAGCAGTGAGAGTAGCGGGGATGAGCAGTTCTTC
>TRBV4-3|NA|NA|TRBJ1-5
CASSQERRQPQHF
TGCGCCAGCAGCCAAGAACGTAGACAGCCCCAGCATTTT
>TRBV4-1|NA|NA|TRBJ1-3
CASSGEYTGLSLLSGNTIYF
TGCGCCAGCAGCGGGGAATATACAGGGTTGAGTTTGCTATCTGGAAACACCATATATTTT
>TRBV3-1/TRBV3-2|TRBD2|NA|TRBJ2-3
CASSPLTSVTDTQYF
TGTGCCAGCAGCCCCCTGACTAGCGTCACAGATACGCAGTATTTT
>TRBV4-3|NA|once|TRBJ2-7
CASSQGHEQYF
TGCGCCAGCAGCCAGGGCCACGAGCAGTACTTC
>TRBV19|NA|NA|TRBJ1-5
CASSIGGDSNQPQHF
TGTGCCAGTAGTATTGGCGGGGATAGCAATCAGCCCCAGCATTTT
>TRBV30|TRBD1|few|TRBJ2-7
CAWGTAYEQYF
TGTGCCTGGGGGACAGCGTACGAGCAGTACTTC
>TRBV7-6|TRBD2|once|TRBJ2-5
CASSLSFGVSGRSPRSETQYF
TGTGCCAGCAGCTTAAGTTTCGGGGTTAGCGGGAGATCACCGCGGTCGGAGACCCAGTACTTC
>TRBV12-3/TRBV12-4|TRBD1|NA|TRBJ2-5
CASSRGIQETQYF
TGTGCCAGCAGCAGGGGGATTCAAGAGACCCAGTACTTC
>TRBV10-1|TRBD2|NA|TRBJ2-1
CASSALAGYNEQFF
TGCGCCAGCAGTGCACTAGCGGGATACAATGAGCAGTTCTTC
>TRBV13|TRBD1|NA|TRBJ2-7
CASSFGTASSYEQYF
TGTGCCAGCAGCTTCGGGACAGCCAGCTCCTACGAGCAGTACTTC
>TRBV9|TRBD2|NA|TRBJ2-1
CASSGTSGGNEQFF
TGTGCCAGCAGCGGAACTAGCGGGGGCAATGAGCAGTTCTTC
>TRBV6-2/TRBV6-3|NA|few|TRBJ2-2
CASTPHGNTGELFF
TGTGCCAGCACCCCGCACGGTAACACCGGGGAGCTGTTTTTT
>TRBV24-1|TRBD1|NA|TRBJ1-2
CATRYRDRTYGYTF
TGTGCCACCAGGTACCGGGACAGGACCTATGGCTACACCTTC